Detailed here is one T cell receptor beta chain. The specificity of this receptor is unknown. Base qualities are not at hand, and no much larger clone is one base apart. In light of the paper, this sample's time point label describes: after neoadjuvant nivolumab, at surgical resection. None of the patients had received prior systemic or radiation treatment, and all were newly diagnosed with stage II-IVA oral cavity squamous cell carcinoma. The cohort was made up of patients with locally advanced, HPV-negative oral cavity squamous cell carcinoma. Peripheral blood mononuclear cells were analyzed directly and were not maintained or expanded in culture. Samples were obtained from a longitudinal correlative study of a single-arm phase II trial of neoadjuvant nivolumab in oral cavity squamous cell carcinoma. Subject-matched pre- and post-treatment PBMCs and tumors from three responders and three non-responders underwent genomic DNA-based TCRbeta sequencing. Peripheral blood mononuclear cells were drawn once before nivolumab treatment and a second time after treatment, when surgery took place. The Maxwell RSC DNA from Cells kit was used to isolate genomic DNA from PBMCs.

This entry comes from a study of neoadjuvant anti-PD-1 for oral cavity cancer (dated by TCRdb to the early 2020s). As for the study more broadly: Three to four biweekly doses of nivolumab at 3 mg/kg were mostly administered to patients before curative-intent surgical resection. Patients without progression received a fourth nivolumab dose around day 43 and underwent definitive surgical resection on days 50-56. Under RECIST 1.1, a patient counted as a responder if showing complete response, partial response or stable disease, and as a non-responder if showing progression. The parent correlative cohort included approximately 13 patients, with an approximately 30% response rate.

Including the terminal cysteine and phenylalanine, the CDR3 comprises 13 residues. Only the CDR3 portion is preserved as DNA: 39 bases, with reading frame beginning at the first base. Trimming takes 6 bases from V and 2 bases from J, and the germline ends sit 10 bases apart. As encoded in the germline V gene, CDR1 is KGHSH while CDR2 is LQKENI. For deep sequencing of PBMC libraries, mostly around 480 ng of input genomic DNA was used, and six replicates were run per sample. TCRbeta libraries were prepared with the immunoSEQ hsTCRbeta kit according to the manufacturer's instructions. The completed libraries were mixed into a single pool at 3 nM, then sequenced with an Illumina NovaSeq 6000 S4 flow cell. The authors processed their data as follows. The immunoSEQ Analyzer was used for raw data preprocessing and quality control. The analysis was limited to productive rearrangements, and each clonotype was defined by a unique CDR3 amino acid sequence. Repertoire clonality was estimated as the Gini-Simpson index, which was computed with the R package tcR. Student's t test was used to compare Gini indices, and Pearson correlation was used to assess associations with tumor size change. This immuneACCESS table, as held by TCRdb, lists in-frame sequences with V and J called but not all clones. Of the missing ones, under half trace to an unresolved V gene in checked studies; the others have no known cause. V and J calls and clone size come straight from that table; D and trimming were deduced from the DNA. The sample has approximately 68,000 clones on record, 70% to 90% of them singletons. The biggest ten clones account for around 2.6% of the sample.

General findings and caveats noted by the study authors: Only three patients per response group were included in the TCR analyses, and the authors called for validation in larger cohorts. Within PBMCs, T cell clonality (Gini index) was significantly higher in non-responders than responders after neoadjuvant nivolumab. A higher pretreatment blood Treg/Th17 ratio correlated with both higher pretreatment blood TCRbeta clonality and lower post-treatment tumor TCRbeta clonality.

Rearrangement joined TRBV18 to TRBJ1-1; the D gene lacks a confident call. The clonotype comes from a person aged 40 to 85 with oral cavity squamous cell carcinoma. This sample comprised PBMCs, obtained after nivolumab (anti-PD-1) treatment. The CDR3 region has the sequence CASSGTANTEAFF. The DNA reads TGTGCCAGCTCCGGTACAGCTAACACTGAAGCTTTCTTT.